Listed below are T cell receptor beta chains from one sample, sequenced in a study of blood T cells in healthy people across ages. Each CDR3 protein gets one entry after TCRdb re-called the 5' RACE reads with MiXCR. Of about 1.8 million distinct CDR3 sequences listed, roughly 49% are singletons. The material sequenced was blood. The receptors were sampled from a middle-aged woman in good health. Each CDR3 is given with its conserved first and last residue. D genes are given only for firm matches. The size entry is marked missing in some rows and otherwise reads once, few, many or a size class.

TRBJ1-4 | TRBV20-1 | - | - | CSAIEAATNEKLFF | TGCAGTGCAATAGAGGCCGCAACTAATGAAAAACTGTTTTTT
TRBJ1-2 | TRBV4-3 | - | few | CASSQGHPLGGYTF | TGCGCCAGCAGCCAAGGACATCCCCTAGGGGGCTACACCTTC
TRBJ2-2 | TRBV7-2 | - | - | CASTWVGVANTGELFF | TGTGCCAGCACCTGGGTCGGGGTCGCGAACACCGGGGAGCTGTTTTTT
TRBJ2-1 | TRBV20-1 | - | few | CSATVPDSYNEQFF | TGCAGTGCCACCGTCCCGGACTCGTACAATGAGCAGTTCTTC
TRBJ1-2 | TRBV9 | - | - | CASSVGEGVFGYTF | TGTGCCAGCAGCGTAGGTGAGGGGGTTTTCGGCTACACCTTC
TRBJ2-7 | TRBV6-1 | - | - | CASSGGRFLREQYF | TGTGCCAGCAGTGGGGGCAGGTTTCTTCGCGAGCAGTACTTC
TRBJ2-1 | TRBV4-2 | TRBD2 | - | CASSQDGLAGASYNEQFF | TGTGCCAGCAGCCAAGACGGGCTAGCGGGGGCCTCCTACAATGAGCAGTTCTTC
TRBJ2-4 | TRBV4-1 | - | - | CASSQEMRTSQYF | TGCGCCAGCAGCCAAGAGATGCGAACCTCCCAGTACTTC
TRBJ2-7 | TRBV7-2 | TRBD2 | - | CASSTYLGLAGGESYNEQYF | TGTGCCAGCAGCACCTACCTCGGACTAGCGGGGGGAGAGTCCTACAATGAGCAGTACTTC
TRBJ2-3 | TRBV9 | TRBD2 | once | CASSVASGGGTDTQYF | TGTGCCAGCAGCGTAGCGAGCGGGGGGGGCACAGATACGCAGTATTTT
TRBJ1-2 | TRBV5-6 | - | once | CASSYGARHPNYGYTF | TGTGCCAGCAGCTACGGGGCGAGACACCCTAACTATGGCTACACCTTC
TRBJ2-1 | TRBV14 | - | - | CASSQDWASARQFF | TGTGCCAGCAGCCAAGATTGGGCTAGCGCCAGGCAGTTCTTC
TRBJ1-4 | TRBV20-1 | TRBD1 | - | CSALDRGFNEKLFF | TGCAGTGCCCTCGACAGGGGGTTTAATGAAAAACTGTTTTTT
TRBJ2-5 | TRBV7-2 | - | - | CASILIETQYF | TGTGCCAGCATCTTAATAGAGACCCAGTACTTC
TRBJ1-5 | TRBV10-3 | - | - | CAISESVGGQPQHF | TGTGCCATCAGTGAGTCGGTGGGAGGTCAGCCCCAGCATTTT
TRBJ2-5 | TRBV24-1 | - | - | CATSERDKETQYF | TGTGCCACCAGTGAACGGGACAAAGAGACCCAGTACTTC
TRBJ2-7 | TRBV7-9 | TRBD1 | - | CASSQSTGVYEQYF | TGTGCCAGCAGTCAGTCGACAGGGGTCTACGAGCAGTACTTC
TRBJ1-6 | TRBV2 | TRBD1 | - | CASTQRGQGNSPLHF | TGTGCCAGCACTCAAAGGGGACAGGGGAATTCACCCCTCCACTTT
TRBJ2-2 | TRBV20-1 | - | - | CSGNRDFTGELFF | TGCAGTGGAAACAGGGACTTCACCGGGGAGCTGTTTTTT
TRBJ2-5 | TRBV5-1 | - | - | CASSLREGLVGETQYF | TGCGCCAGCAGCTTGCGCGAGGGGTTGGTAGGGGAGACCCAGTACTTC
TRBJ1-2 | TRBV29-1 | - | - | CSVFEGWDYGYTF | TGCAGCGTTTTTGAGGGTTGGGACTATGGCTACACCTTC